This T cell receptor beta chain was obtained from a study of breast tumors, draining lymph nodes, adjacent tissues. Study results and caveats: Tumor T cell lymph node origin was a supported hypothesis, not proven. Tumors had less TCR diversity than lymph nodes, more than nontumor tissue. Tumor and nontumor repertoires were significantly more similar in luminal-like than in basal-like breast cancer.

Each CDR3 protein gets one entry after TCRdb re-called the multiplex PCR reads with MiXCR. The repertoire holds around 250,000 distinct CDR3 sequences, with less than 35% as singletons. Breast cancer patients provided tissue from their axillary draining lymph nodes. The CDR3 sequence is 13 residues long. CDR1 and CDR2 (germline): SGHTA, FQGNSA. Between the trimmed V and J ends, which lost 1 base and 2 bases, there was a span of 4 bases. This clonotype was seen ten or more times. Its antigen is not known. This receptor was taken from a female donor with breast cancer. Some clones in this sample may be carry-over from other donors' samples. The rearrangement links TRBV7-2 to TRBJ2-3; D remains unclear. Sequences were obtained from axillary lymph node tissue. The CDR3 sequence: CASSLDYTDTQYF. The CDR3 DNA sequence: TGTGCCAGCAGCTTAGACTACACAGATACGCAGTATTTT. Looking up the rest from reference TRBV7-2 and TRBJ2-3 gives the full variable domain: GAGVSQSPSNKVTEKGKDVELRCDPISGHTALYWYRQSLGQGLEFLIYFQGNSAPDKSGLPSDRFSAERTGGSVSTLTIQRTQQEDSAVYLCASSLDYTDTQYFGPGTRLTVL.